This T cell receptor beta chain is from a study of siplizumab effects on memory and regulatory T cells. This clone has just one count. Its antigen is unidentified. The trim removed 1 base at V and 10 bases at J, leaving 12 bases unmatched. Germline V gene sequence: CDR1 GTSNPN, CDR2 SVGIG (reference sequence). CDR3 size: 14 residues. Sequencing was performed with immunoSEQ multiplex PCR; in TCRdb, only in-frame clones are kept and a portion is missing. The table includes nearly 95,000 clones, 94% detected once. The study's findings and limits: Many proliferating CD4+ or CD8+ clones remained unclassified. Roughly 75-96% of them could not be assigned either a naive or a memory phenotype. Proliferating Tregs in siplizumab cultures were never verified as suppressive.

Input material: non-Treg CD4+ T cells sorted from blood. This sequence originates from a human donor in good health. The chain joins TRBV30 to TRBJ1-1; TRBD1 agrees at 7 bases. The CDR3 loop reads CAWSEQGSVVLAFF. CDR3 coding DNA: TGTGCCTGGAGTGAACAGGGGAGCGTAGTATTAGCTTTCTTT.